These T cell receptor beta chains were read from a single sample in a study of blood T cells in healthy people across ages. MiXCR was run by TCRdb on the 5' RACE reads, yielding one entry per CDR3 protein. The top ten clones hold less than 25% of a sample with more than 650,000 distinct CDR3 sequences, 22% of them seen once. The material sequenced was blood. The receptors come from a man in his 70s in good health. The CDR3 runs from the conserved cysteine through the conserved F or W. Fields, in order: clone size, J gene, V gene, D gene, CDR3 protein, CDR3 DNA. The D gene is left open where the match is weak. Clone size is stated in some rows and not others, as once, few, many or a class when expanded.

few	TRBJ2-5	TRBV5-1	-	CASSFGDGQETQYF	TGCGCCAGCAGCTTCGGGGATGGGCAAGAGACCCAGTACTTC
-	TRBJ1-4	TRBV5-1	-	CASSLRTGTVTEKLFF	TGCGCCAGCAGCCTTCGTACCGGGACTGTTACTGAAAAACTGTTTTTT
many	TRBJ2-1	TRBV5-5	-	CASSPGDGNEQFF	TGTGCCAGCAGCCCCGGGGACGGGAATGAGCAGTTCTTC
-	TRBJ2-4	TRBV20-1	-	CSASLFGEPLAKNIQYF	TGCAGTGCTAGTTTGTTCGGGGAGCCCCTAGCCAAAAACATTCAGTACTTC
-	TRBJ2-7	TRBV7-9	TRBD2	CASSLNAASGGMYEQYF	TGTGCCAGCAGCCTAAATGCCGCTAGCGGGGGGATGTACGAGCAGTACTTC
few	TRBJ1-2	TRBV12-3/TRBV12-4	-	CASSPSRTTNYGYTF	TGTGCCAGCAGTCCCAGCCGGACGACTAACTATGGCTACACCTTC
-	TRBJ1-5	TRBV18	-	CASSLSDSQPQHF	TGTGCCAGCTCCCTGTCGGATAGTCAGCCCCAGCATTTT
few	TRBJ1-1	TRBV20-1	TRBD1	CSAHPGQGARNTEAFF	TGCAGTGCCCACCCGGGACAGGGGGCGAGGAACACTGAAGCTTTCTTT
few	TRBJ1-4	TRBV7-9	-	CASSPSGLWLFF	TGTGCCAGCAGCCCATCGGGACTCTGGCTGTTTTTT
many	TRBJ1-5	TRBV28	TRBD1	CASNNRDRGRISNQPQHF	TGTGCCAGCAACAACCGGGACAGGGGGCGGATTAGCAATCAGCCCCAGCATTTT
-	TRBJ2-3	TRBV2	-	CASSESEVPDTQYF	TGTGCCAGCAGTGAATCGGAAGTACCAGATACGCAGTATTTT
-	TRBJ2-1	TRBV7-3	-	CASSFGPSSNEQFF	TGTGCCAGCAGCTTCGGCCCTAGTTCCAATGAGCAGTTCTTC
few	TRBJ2-1	TRBV14	-	CASSWDSAVFNEQFF	TGTGCCAGCAGCTGGGATTCGGCCGTCTTCAATGAGCAGTTCTTC
-	TRBJ2-3	TRBV7-9	-	CASSLKGSETDTQYF	TGTGCCAGCAGCTTAAAGGGGTCGGAGACAGATACGCAGTATTTT
-	TRBJ2-1	TRBV6-1	-	CASSEALGATYNEQFF	TGTGCCAGCAGTGAAGCGCTAGGGGCCACCTACAATGAGCAGTTCTTC
-	TRBJ2-7	TRBV9	-	CASSPGHPAYEQYF	TGTGCCAGCAGCCCGGGACATCCCGCATACGAGCAGTACTTC
-	TRBJ1-2	TRBV10-3	-	CAISVGKTNYGYTF	TGTGCCATCAGTGTCGGGAAAACTAACTATGGCTACACCTTC
-	TRBJ1-1	TRBV20-1	-	CSAINLGEAFF	TGCAGTGCCATAAACTTGGGAGAAGCTTTCTTT
-	TRBJ2-7	TRBV20-1	TRBD2	CSASTGLAVYEQYF	TGCAGTGCTTCTACGGGACTAGCGGTCTACGAGCAGTACTTC
few	TRBJ2-7	TRBV6-1	TRBD1	CASRRTGFYEQYF	TGTGCCAGCAGGCGGACAGGGTTCTACGAGCAGTACTTC
-	TRBJ2-7	TRBV7-2	-	CASSLNPNRAYEQYF	TGTGCCAGCAGCTTAAATCCGAACAGAGCCTACGAGCAGTACTTC
-	TRBJ2-4	TRBV20-1	-	CSARGPTGTKAKNIQYF	TGCAGTGCTAGGGGACCGACGGGTACCAAGGCCAAAAACATTCAGTACTTC
few	TRBJ2-2	TRBV20-1	TRBD2	CSARVISSGLTGELFF	TGCAGTGCTAGAGTTATTTCTAGCGGGCTCACCGGGGAGCTGTTTTTT
-	TRBJ2-5	TRBV3-1	-	CASSTRLRGETQYF	TGTGCCAGCAGCACCCGACTAAGGGGAGAGACCCAGTACTTC
many	TRBJ1-1	TRBV7-9	TRBD1	CASSLRDRGGEAFF	TGTGCCAGCAGCTTACGGGACAGGGGGGGTGAAGCTTTCTTT
-	TRBJ2-2	TRBV5-5	-	CASLGWTGELFF	TGTGCCAGCCTCGGATGGACCGGGGAGCTGTTTTTT
-	TRBJ2-3	TRBV6-5	-	CASKSLGDTQYF	TGTGCCAGCAAATCGCTAGGAGATACGCAGTATTTT
-	TRBJ1-1	TRBV6-2/TRBV6-3	-	CASSYGLSNMNTEAFF	TGTGCCAGCAGTTACGGACTTAGTAATATGAACACTGAAGCTTTCTTT
few	TRBJ1-2	TRBV7-2	-	CASSPQRELLYGYTF	TGTGCCAGCAGCCCCCAACGGGAGCTACTCTATGGCTACACCTTC
-	TRBJ2-5	TRBV28	-	CASSLLSIRGETQYF	TGTGCCAGCAGTTTATTGTCCATTCGGGGTGAGACCCAGTACTTC
-	TRBJ1-2	TRBV4-1	TRBD1	CASSQAPGMVEGADYGYTF	TGCGCCAGCAGCCAAGCACCCGGTATGGTGGAGGGGGCTGACTATGGCTACACCTTC
-	TRBJ2-7	TRBV29-1	-	CSVEFTDYEQYF	TGCAGCGTTGAGTTTACAGACTACGAGCAGTACTTC
-	TRBJ2-7	TRBV29-1	-	CSVASDIFYEQYF	TGCAGCGTTGCGTCGGACATTTTCTACGAGCAGTACTTC
few	TRBJ1-4	TRBV3-1	-	CASEDSATNEKLFF	TGTGCCAGTGAGGACAGTGCAACTAATGAAAAACTGTTTTTT
-	TRBJ1-1	TRBV6-5	-	CASSYSGQQKAFF	TGTGCCAGCAGTTACTCGGGACAACAGAAAGCTTTCTTT
-	TRBJ2-5	TRBV6-6	TRBD1	CASSYRQGTEVQETQYF	TGTGCCAGCAGTTACAGGCAGGGGACAGAAGTCCAAGAGACCCAGTACTTC
-	TRBJ2-3	TRBV20-1	TRBD2	CSASDGRGADTQYF	TGCAGTGCTAGTGACGGGAGGGGAGCAGATACGCAGTATTTT
once	TRBJ1-2	TRBV20-1	-	CSARFAGVFDGYTF	TGCAGTGCTAGATTTGCTGGAGTTTTTGATGGCTACACCTTC